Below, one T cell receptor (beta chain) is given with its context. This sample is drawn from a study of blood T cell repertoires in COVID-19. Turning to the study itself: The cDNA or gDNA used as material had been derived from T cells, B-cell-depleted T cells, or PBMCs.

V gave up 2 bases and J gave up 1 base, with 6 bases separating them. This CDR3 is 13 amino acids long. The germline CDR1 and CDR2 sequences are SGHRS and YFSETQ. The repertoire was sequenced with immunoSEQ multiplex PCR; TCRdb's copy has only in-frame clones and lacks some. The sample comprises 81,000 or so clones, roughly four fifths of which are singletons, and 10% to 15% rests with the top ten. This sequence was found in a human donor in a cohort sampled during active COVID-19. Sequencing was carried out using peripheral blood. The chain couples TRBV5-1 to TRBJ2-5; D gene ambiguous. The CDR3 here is CASSLLSQETQYF. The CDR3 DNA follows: TGCGCCAGCAGCTTACTTAGCCAAGAGACCCAGTACTTC.